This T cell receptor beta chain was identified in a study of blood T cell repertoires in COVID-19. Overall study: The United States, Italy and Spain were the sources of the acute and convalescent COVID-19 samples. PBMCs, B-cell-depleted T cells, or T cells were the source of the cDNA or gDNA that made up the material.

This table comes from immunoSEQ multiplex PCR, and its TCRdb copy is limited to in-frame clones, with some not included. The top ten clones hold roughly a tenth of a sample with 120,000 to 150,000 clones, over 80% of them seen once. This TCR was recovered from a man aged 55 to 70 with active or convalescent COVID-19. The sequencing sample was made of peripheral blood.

The CDR3 nucleotides read TGTGCCTGGAGTGTAAGTAGGGGCTACAATCAGCCCCAGCATTTT. It yields the protein CAWSVSRGYNQPQHF. The chain recombines TRBV30 with TRBJ1-5; maybe TRBD1 (5 bases). The V gene's germline CDR1 is GTSNPN and CDR2 SVGIG (reference sequence). Trimming cost V 0 bases and J 3 bases, with 12 bases left between them. The CDR3 covers 15 residues.